The T cell receptor beta chain described here comes from a study of shared clonotypes between healthy human individuals. Study results and limitations: The study's rarefaction showed incomplete sorted-subset sequencing despite large depth. An effect of sequencing depth on clonotype sharing among donors was expected.

Generated by immunoSEQ multiplex PCR, the TCRdb table keeps only in-frame clones and is missing some. The sample lists some 2 million clones; approximately 94% were seen once. As for this clone: Its antigen is undetermined.

Selected positively for CCR7 and CD45RO-negative, naive CD8 cells excluded terminally differentiated effector memory CD45RA+ cells. Material for sequencing was naive CD8+ T cells sorted from blood. This sequence originates from a man aged 18 to 35 in good health.

CDR3 DNA sequence: TGCGCCAGCAGTGAGTCCCAACAGGCCTACGAGCAGTACTTC. Amino acids: CASSESQQAYEQYF. The rearrangement links TRBV10-2 to TRBJ2-7, with D possibly matching TRBD1 (5 bases). Germline V CDR1 and CDR2: WSHSY, SAAADI. The CDR3 runs to 14 residues. Deletions cut 0 bases from V and 2 bases from J, with 8 bases between.